This T cell receptor (beta chain) was obtained from a study of shared clonotypes between healthy human individuals. The CDR3 is made up of 14 amino acids. CDR1 and CDR2 (germline): SGHNT, YYREEE (reference sequence). Deletions cut 3 bases from V and 3 bases from J, with 13 bases between. Positive CCR7 selection of CD45RO-negative cells yielded the naive CD8 cells, and terminally differentiated effector memory CD45RA+ cells were excluded. For every subset, genomic DNA was evenly distributed across several immunoSEQ plates. Measured with immunoSEQ multiplex PCR; TCRdb has only the in-frame clones, and not every one. The table has more than 2 million clones, approximately 92% seen once. This clone was recorded once.

This clonotype was obtained from a young man in good health. Some clones in this sample may be carry-over from other donors' samples. V gene TRBV5-4 combines with J gene TRBJ2-7; unclear D gene. Sequenced sample: naive CD8+ T cells from PBMCs. CDR3 loop: CASSSRPMGYEQYF. As DNA, the CDR3 is TGTGCCAGCAGCTCAAGGCCGATGGGCTACGAGCAGTACTTC.